This passage covers 16 T cell receptor beta chains from one sample sequenced in a study of T cells expressing NK-cell markers. TCRdb derives one entry per CDR3 protein from the 5' RACE reads, leaving out DNA. Listed are 500,000 to 700,000 distinct CDR3 sequences; 3.5% to 4.5% falls within the top ten. Sequencing used blood T cells: a sorted CD56 or NKG2C T cell subset, CD4+ or CD8+ T cells, or bulk PBMC T cells (not recorded which). These receptors all come from a man in his late teens or twenties in good health.

The CDR3 loop reads CASSPLGGPETQYF. This chain uses TRBV3-1 with TRBJ2-5; TCRdb's D call of TRBD2 is untestable without DNA. The CDR3 contains 14 residues. Germline V gene data show CDR1 as LGHDT and CDR2 as YNNKEL (reference sequence).

V usage is TRBV10-3 and J usage is TRBJ1-4; the TCRdb call, TRBD1, lacks DNA for checking. The CDR3 runs to 14 residues. Germline values: CDR1 ENHRY, CDR2 SYGVKD. The CDR3 reads CAISVTETNEKLFF.

This chain connects TRBV20-1 to TRBJ2-3; the D call from TCRdb, TRBD2, cannot be confirmed without DNA. In germline, CDR1 is DFQATT, CDR2 SNEGSKA (reference sequence). The CDR3 loop spans 17 amino acids. This chain's CDR3 is CSTQNPMSGRRADTQYF.

This chain uses TRBV12-3 or TRBV12-4 with TRBJ2-3; TCRdb's D call of TRBD1 is untestable without DNA. CDR3 length: 14 amino acids. Here the CDR3 reads CASVHRGSTDTQYF.

The CDR3 is CSARGPGGPSYNEQFF. The chain joins TRBV20-1 to TRBJ2-1; TCRdb's D call, TRBD2, is unchecked because there is no DNA. Germline V lookup: CDR1 DFQATT, CDR2 SNEGSKA (reference sequence). This CDR3 has 16 residues.

The chain links TRBV4-2 to TRBJ1-5. The CDR3 runs to 16 residues. The germline gives CDR1 LGHNA, CDR2 YNFKEQ. The CDR3 spells CASSQGQDYSNQPQHF.

CDR3: CASSGDGGRGELFF. The chain joins TRBV27 to TRBJ2-2; as DNA is missing, the TRBD2 call by TCRdb cannot be tested. The CDR3 contains 14 residues. The germline gives CDR1 MNHEY, CDR2 SMNVEV (reference sequence).

The chain is built from TRBV24-1 and TRBJ2-2; TCRdb calls TRBD1, which cannot be checked without DNA. The germline CDR1 and CDR2 sequences are KGHDR and SFDVKD. The CDR3 has 16 amino acids. CDR3 region: CATSDPRDRGPGELFF.

The chain links TRBV7-2 to TRBJ1-2. The CDR3 has 13 amino acids. CDR1 is SGHTA, CDR2 FQGNSA, per germline. CDR3 protein: CASSPDPNYGYTF.

The chain recombines TRBV20-1 with TRBJ2-3. This CDR3 contains 14 residues. The germline V gene encodes CDR1 DFQATT and CDR2 SNEGSKA (reference sequence). CDR3 loop: CSATPPDRTDTQYF.

The V call is TRBV2, the J call TRBJ1-1; TCRdb gives TRBD1 as the D gene, but with no DNA this cannot be confirmed. The CDR3 extends over 13 amino acids. Germline values: CDR1 SNHLY, CDR2 FYNNEI. This CDR3 is CASGDRANTEAFF.

This rearrangement joins TRBV7-8 to TRBJ2-1; TCRdb outputs TRBD1, but without DNA this stays unchecked. The CDR3 is 16 residues long. Germline assignment: CDR1 SGHVS and CDR2 FQNEAQ. The CDR3 spells CASSSRDRGFYNEQFF.

This rearrangement joins TRBV10-2 to TRBJ2-2; no DNA is available, so the TRBD1 call from TCRdb remains unchecked. The CDR3 length is 17 residues. Per germline, CDR1 WSHSY and CDR2 SAAADI. The CDR3 loop reads CASRPGTGLANTGELFF.

The chain recombines TRBV3-1 with TRBJ2-1. CDR1 is LGHDT and CDR2 is YNNKEL in the germline V gene (reference sequence). The CDR3 runs 15 residues. CDR3 protein: CASSQAQTSLNEQFF.

The chain couples TRBV7-6 to TRBJ1-4; TCRdb designates TRBD1, a call that cannot be tested without DNA. The CDR3 has 12 residues. Germline CDR1 is SGHVS and CDR2 is FNYEAQ. The CDR3 here is CASSLAGGKLFF.

This rearrangement joins TRBV12-5 to TRBJ2-2; TCRdb's D call of TRBD2 is untestable without DNA. Per germline, CDR1 LGHNT and CDR2 FRNRAP. CDR3 length: 17 amino acids. The CDR3 region is CASVFTLRPGETGELFF.